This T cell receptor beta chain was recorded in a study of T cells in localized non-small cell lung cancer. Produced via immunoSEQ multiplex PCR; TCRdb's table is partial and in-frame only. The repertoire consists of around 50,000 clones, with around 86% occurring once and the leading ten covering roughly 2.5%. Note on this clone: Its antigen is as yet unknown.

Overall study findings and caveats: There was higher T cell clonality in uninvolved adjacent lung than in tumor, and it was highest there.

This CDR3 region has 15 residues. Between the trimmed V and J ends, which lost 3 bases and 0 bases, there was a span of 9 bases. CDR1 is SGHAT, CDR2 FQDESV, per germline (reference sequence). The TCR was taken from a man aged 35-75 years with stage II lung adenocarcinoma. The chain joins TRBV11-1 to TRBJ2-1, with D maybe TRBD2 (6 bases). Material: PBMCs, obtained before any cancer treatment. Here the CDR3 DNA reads TGTGCCAGCAGCTTTACGGGACTCTCCTACAATGAGCAGTTCTTC. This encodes CASSFTGLSYNEQFF.